What follows is one T cell receptor (beta chain) and its context. This sample is part of a study of control samples from healthy donors and cancer patients. V lost 5 bases and J lost 7, with 12 bases in between. Germline V gene lookup returns CDR1 MRHNA and CDR2 SNTAGT. This CDR3 comprises 13 residues. Using immunoSEQ multiplex PCR, the repertoire was profiled, and TCRdb retains in-frame clones only, with some absent. The sample carries around 140,000 clones, roughly 89% recorded once. The TCR sequence derives from a man aged 45-65 years with head and neck cancer. The chain carries TRBV6-4 and TRBJ2-1; D gene unclear. Material for sequencing was PBMCs. The CDR3 spells CASSPHAGNEQFF. The CDR3 nucleotides read TGTGCCAGCAGTCCTCACGCTGGTAATGAGCAGTTCTTC.